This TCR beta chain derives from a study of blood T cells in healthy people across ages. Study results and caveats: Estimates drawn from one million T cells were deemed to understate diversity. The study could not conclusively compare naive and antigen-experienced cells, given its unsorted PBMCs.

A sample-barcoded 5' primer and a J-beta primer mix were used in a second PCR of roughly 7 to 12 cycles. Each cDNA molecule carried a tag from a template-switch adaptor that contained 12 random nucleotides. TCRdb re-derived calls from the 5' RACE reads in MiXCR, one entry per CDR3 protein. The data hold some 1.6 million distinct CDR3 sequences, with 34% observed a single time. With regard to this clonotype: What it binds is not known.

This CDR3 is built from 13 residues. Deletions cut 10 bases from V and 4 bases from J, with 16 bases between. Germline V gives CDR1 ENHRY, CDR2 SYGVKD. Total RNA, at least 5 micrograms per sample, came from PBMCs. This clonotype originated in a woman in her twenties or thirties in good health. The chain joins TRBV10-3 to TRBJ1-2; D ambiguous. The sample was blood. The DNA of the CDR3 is TGTGCCACCTCGACGGAGAACCCCTATGGCTACACCTTC. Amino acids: CATSTENPYGYTF.